This T cell receptor (beta chain) was sequenced during a study of T-cell memory formation after mild COVID-19. This clonotype was found a few times. The antigen is not known. CDR1 and CDR2 from the germline V gene are MGHRA and YSYEKL. This CDR3 has 15 amino acids. V lost 4 bases and J lost 2; bases outside the gene matches: 5. TCR alpha and TCR beta cDNA libraries with sample barcodes and UMIs came from 5'RACE using constant-segment primers. TCRdb re-called the 5' RACE reads with MiXCR, one entry per CDR3 protein. This sample yields under 200,000 distinct CDR3 sequences, of which approximately 10% are seen a single time; approximately 3.8% belongs to the top ten. Overall study results and limits: Contracting clones from day 15 to 85 showed balanced CD4/CD8; later expanders favored CD4+. Largely, contracting CD4+ clones fell within CM and EM, and contracting CD8+ clones within EMRA.

Sequenced: PBMCs or a T cell subset sorted from them (not recorded which). This TCR was recovered from a man aged 18 to 30 who had mild COVID-19 (a few samples of this study predate the infection). Cell type and time point are not known. V and J are TRBV4-1 and TRBJ1-3, with TRBD1 matching over 7 bases. This CDR3 is CASSRTGDPGNTIYF. The CDR3 nucleotides read TGCGCCAGCAGCCGAACAGGGGACCCTGGAAACACCATATATTTT.